A selection of T cell receptor beta chains follows, all from one sample in a study of control samples from healthy donors and cancer patients. The assay was immunoSEQ multiplex PCR, and TCRdb's table has in-frame clones only and misses some. The sample records 120,000 to 150,000 clones, more than 85% being singletons. Sequenced sample: blood. The origin of the receptors is a man in his thirties or forties in good health. CDR3s include the opening cysteine and the closing phenylalanine or tryptophan. A D gene is named only where the DNA matches it firmly.

v_call	j_call	d_call	cdr3_aa
TRBV9	TRBJ2-6	-	CASSKQGSGANVLTF
TRBV28	TRBJ1-1	-	CASSPEGGSTEAFF
TRBV11-1	TRBJ2-7	TRBD2	CASSSPGLGSEQYF
TRBV11-2	TRBJ2-3	TRBD2	CASSLETSGGLTDTQYF
TRBV3-1/TRBV3-2	TRBJ2-3	-	CASRGEEDTQYF
TRBV10-1	TRBJ2-3	TRBD2	CASSDSGGAEGDTQYF
TRBV5-4	TRBJ1-1	-	CASSYRNMNTEAFF
TRBV28	TRBJ1-5	TRBD1	CASRRTGANQPQHF
TRBV7-9	TRBJ1-2	TRBD1	CASSPGQGTNYGYTF
TRBV9	TRBJ1-2	-	CASSVDSGNYGYTF
TRBV7-9	TRBJ1-4	-	CASSFYGFNEKLFF
TRBV30	TRBJ1-1	-	CAWSVDGMNTEAFF
TRBV29-1	TRBJ2-7	-	CSVVGVAGEQYF
TRBV24-1	TRBJ2-2	TRBD1	CATSDMDRDSQDTGELFF
TRBV5-1	TRBJ1-1	TRBD1	CASSSTGGVNTEAFF
TRBV3-1/TRBV3-2	TRBJ1-6	-	CASSQGRGGNSPLHF
TRBV18	TRBJ1-2	-	CASSPLSGNGYTF
TRBV5-6	TRBJ2-5	-	CASSFWTALAETQYF
TRBV30	TRBJ1-1	-	CAWSVLGVASEAFF
TRBV9	TRBJ1-3	-	CASSVYQNSGNTIYF
TRBV18	TRBJ2-7	-	CASSPFVASDEQYF
TRBV7-9	TRBJ1-1	-	CASSLQGRDTEAFF
TRBV7-2	TRBJ1-2	TRBD1	CASSLARQGGYTF
TRBV19	TRBJ2-7	-	CASSTQDRATYEQYF
TRBV19	TRBJ1-1	-	CASSWGRRDTEAFF
TRBV11-2	TRBJ1-1	-	CASSFGGRIRNTEAFF
TRBV11-2	TRBJ1-2	TRBD1	CASSSGTGVRGYTF
TRBV15	TRBJ2-7	TRBD1	CATREPGQGQEQYF
TRBV7-9	TRBJ2-1	-	CASSLASIKTFF
TRBV18	TRBJ1-2	-	CASSPRTETYGYTF
TRBV19	TRBJ2-5	-	CASSIRGGEETQYF
TRBV2	TRBJ1-1	-	CASSERDTEAFF
TRBV15	TRBJ2-1	-	CATSRVSSYNEQFF
TRBV27	TRBJ2-7	-	CASSSLGRSSYEQYF
TRBV27	TRBJ1-4	-	CASSNARGQREKLFF
TRBV6-6	TRBJ2-3	-	CASSPEGSYTQYF
TRBV5-1	TRBJ2-3	TRBD2	CASSLAGATTDTQYF
TRBV6-6	TRBJ2-7	TRBD1	CASSYRQGALDEQYF
TRBV4-2	TRBJ2-2	-	CASSQDTGSGTGELFF
TRBV5-5	TRBJ1-1	-	CASSHLNTEAFF